This T cell receptor beta chain is from a study of T cells after yellow fever vaccination (dated by TCRdb to about 2019). For the wider study: Libraries from fractions with low cell numbers were prepared with the SMART-Seq v4 Ultra Low Input RNA kit. Bulk PBMC replicates and cell subsets were isolated from blood drawn at multiple timepoints before and after both primary and secondary immunization. Two healthy male donors made up the cohort, one aged 18 to 29 years and the other aged 30 to 40 years. To follow T-cell clones before and after primary and booster YFV17D yellow fever vaccination, bulk TCR alpha and beta repertoires were sequenced over time. On the study overall, not on this receptor specifically: The secondary T-cell response was weaker than the primary response but faster, peaking on day 5 instead of day 15. The study included only a couple of donors, which limits how far the findings can be generalized. After the booster, most of the clones that had expanded following primary vaccination were detected again (roughly 97% of CD4 and 80% to 90% of CD8), which suggests that memory was broadly maintained. A small fraction of clonotypes appeared in both the CD4 and CD8 compartments, likely as a result of convergent recombination. Computational filtering was needed because FACS-sorted repertoires could contain abundant contaminating clonotypes from the bulk population.

The treatment or condition label, read with the paper, signifies: live attenuated yellow fever vaccine strain. At each blood-draw timepoint, two biological replicates of bulk PBMCs were collected. PBMCs were isolated from peripheral blood using a standard Ficoll-Paque protocol. TriZol was used to extract RNA from bulk PBMCs, CD4 and CD8 fractions, and dextramer-positive and dextramer-negative fractions. This clonotype was observed at least ten times. The target of this receptor is not known. The sample holds no much larger clone one base away, and base qualities are not on file. Sequencing took place on an Illumina NovaSeq 6000. TCR cDNA was made using 5'RACE template switching, a step that added a universal primer site and unique molecular identifiers. cDNA synthesis was primed from both the TCR alpha and TCR beta constant segments. Library amplification used two PCR steps, and the second PCR step added sample barcodes and sequencing adapters. Sequencing of libraries was done on Illumina HiSeq 2500 (2x100 bp) or NovaSeq (2x150 bp). The original methods were these. MIGEC was used to demultiplex reads and collapse the reads into UMI consensus sequences, and MiXCR was used for V(D)J alignment. Using edgeR on replicate PBMC samples, clonotypes were called vaccine-responding if FDR was below 0.01 and the log2 fold change was above 5 up to day 15. Each bulk clonotype was labeled CD4 or CD8 based on which sequenced repertoire, CD4 or CD8, contained the clonotype at higher abundance. The raw public data were reprocessed by TCRdb itself: fastp quality trimming at Q25, MiXCR clonotype calling, in-frame beta chains only. Rows are combined by CDR3 protein, so each entry shows the most common genes and DNA. None of the V and J calls come from the authors' own analysis; TCRdb made them. The sample includes hundreds of thousands of distinct CDR3 sequences, with 3.6% observed a single time. Of the sample, roughly a quarter is held by the ten largest clones.

Reading the germline V gene (reference sequence) gives CDR1 SGHKS and CDR2 YYEKEE. The CDR3 runs 14 residues from the cysteine to the phenylalanine. Here the CDR3 DNA is all that survives: 42 bases in frame from base 1. V is reduced by 0 bases and J by 5 bases, leaving a spacing of 11 bases between them. This chain is built from TRBV5-5 and TRBJ2-5; TRBD1 could be the D gene, as 5 bases match. The material sequenced was PBMCs, taken on the day of the yellow fever booster vaccination. The TCR sequence derives from a man between 18 and 29 years old who received the YFV17D yellow fever vaccine. CDR3 protein: CASSLVGARETQYF. The DNA sequence follows: TGTGCCAGCAGCTTGGTAGGGGCGCGGGAGACCCAGTACTTC. The reference TRBV5-5 and TRBJ2-5 proteins fill in what lies around the CDR3, so the full variable domain reads DAGVTQSPTHLIKTRGQQVTLRCSPISGHKSVSWYQQVLGQGPQFIFQYYEKEERGRGNFPDRFSARQFPNYSSELNVNALLLGDSALYLCASSLVGARETQYFGPGTRLLVL.